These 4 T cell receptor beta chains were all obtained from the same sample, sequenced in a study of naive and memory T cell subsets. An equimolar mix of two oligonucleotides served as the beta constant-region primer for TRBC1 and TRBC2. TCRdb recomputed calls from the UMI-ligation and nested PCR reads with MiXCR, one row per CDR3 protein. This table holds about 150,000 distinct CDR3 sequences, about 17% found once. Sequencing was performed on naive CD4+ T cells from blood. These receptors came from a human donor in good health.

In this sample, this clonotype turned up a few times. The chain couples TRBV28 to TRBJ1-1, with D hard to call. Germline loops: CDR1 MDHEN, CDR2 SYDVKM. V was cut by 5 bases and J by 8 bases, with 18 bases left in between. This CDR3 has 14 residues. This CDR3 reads CASSPTGALGEAFF. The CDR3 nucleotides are TGTGCCAGCAGTCCCACCGGAGCCCTAGGGGAAGCTTTCTTT.

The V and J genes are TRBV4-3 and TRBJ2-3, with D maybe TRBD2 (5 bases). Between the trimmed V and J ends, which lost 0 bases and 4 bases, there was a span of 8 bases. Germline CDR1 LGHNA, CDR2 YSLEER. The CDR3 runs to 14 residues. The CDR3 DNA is TGCGCCAGCAGCCAAGATCCAGCGGCAGATACGCAGTATTTT. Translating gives CASSQDPAADTQYF.

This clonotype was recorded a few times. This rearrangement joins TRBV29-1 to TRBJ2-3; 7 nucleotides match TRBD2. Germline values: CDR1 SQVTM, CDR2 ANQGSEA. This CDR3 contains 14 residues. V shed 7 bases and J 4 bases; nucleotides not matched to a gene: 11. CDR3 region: CSGALKLAPDTQYF. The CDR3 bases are TGCAGCGGCGCACTGAAACTAGCGCCAGATACGCAGTATTTT.

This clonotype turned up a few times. CDR3 sequence: CASSQEDGKTDTQYF. The CDR3 DNA reads as TGTGCCAGCAGCCAAGAGGATGGAAAGACAGATACGCAGTATTTT. The chain is built from TRBV4-2 and TRBJ2-3, with unresolved D. The CDR3 consists of 15 residues. The ends were cut back, 0 bases at V and 3 bases at J, with 10 bases in the middle. CDR1 and CDR2 from the germline V gene are LGHNA and YNFKEQ.